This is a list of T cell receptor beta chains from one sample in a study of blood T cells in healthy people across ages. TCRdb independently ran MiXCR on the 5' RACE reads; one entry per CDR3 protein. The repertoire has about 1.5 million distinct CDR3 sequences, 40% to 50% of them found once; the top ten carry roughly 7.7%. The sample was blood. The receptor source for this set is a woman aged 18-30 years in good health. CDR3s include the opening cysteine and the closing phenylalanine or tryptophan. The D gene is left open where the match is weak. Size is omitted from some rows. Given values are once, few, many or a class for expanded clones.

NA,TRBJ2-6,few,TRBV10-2,TGCGCCAGCAGTCTCCGGGACTCGTACTCTGGGGCCAACGTCCTGACTTTC,CASSLRDSYSGANVLTF
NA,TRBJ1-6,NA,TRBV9,TGTGCCAGCAGCTTGGCGGGCTTGAATTCACCCCTCCACTTT,CASSLAGLNSPLHF
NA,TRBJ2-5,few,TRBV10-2,TGCGCCAGCAGGGCGACAGGAACAGAGACCCAGTACTTC,CASRATGTETQYF
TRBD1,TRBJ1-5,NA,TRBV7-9,TGTGCCAGCAGTTCCGGGACAGGGGTAATAGGCAATCAGCCCCAGCATTTT,CASSSGTGVIGNQPQHF
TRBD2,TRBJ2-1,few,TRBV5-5,TGTGCCAGCAGCTTGAGATTCGTGCGGGAGGCTGACAATGAGCAGTTCTTC,CASSLRFVREADNEQFF
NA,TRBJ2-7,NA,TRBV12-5,TGTGCTAGTGGTTTGCCCGATGATAGGAACTACGAGCAGTACTTC,CASGLPDDRNYEQYF
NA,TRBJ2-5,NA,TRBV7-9,TGTGCCAGCAGACGATCGGGGGTTCAGGAGACCCAGTACTTC,CASRRSGVQETQYF
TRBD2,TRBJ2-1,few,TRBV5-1,TGCGCCAGCAGCTTCACGGCTAGCGGCTACAATGAGCAGTTCTTC,CASSFTASGYNEQFF
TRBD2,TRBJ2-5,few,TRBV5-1,TGCGCCAGCAGCCCCGGACTAGCGTCGGGAGGGGAGACCCAGTACTTC,CASSPGLASGGETQYF
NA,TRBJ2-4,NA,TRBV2,TGTGCCAGCAGTGTCGCTAGCGAACATCTAGCCAAAAACATTCAGTACTTC,CASSVASEHLAKNIQYF
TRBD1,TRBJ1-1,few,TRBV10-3,TGTGCCATCAGTGGGGCCGGGACAGGCAACACTGAAGCTTTCTTT,CAISGAGTGNTEAFF
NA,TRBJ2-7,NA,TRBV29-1,TGCAGCGTTGAAGGGCAGTACGAGCAGTACTTC,CSVEGQYEQYF
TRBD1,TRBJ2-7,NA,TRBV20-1,TGCAGTGCTAGAGATCCACAGGGGGCGAACGAGCAGTACTTC,CSARDPQGANEQYF
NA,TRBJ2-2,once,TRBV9,TGTGCCAGCAGCAGGGTAGCCGGAGGGATCGGGGAGCTGTTTTTT,CASSRVAGGIGELFF
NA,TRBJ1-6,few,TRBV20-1,TGCAGTGCCCGAACAGGGTATAATTCACCCCTCCACTTT,CSARTGYNSPLHF
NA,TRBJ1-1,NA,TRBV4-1,TGCGCCAGCTCGGGCTTGACTGAAGCTTTCTTT,CASSGLTEAFF
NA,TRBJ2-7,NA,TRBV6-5,TGTGCCAGCAGTTACTCGAGGACAGCCTACGAGCAGTACTTC,CASSYSRTAYEQYF
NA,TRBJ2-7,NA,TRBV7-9,TGTGCCAGCAGCTTAAACGGCTACGAGCGGTACTTC,CASSLNGYERYF
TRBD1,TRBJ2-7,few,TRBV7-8,TGTGCCAGCAGCCTCCGGACAGGGGGCAAAGACGAGCAGTACTTC,CASSLRTGGKDEQYF
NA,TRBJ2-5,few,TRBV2,TGTGCCTCTGGGGTTTCCTTGGGGGAGACCCAGTACTTC,CASGVSLGETQYF
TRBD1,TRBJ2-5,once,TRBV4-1,TGCGCCAGCAGCCCTTGGACAGGGGAGCAGTACTTC,CASSPWTGEQYF
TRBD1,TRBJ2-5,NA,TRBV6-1,TGTGCCAGCAGCCTTCGGGACAGGGGATCGATTAAGGGCCAAGAGACCCAGTACTTC,CASSLRDRGSIKGQETQYF
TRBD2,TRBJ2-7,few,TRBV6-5,TGTGCCAGCAGTTACCGGACTAGCGGGAGGACCTACGAGCAGTACTTC,CASSYRTSGRTYEQYF
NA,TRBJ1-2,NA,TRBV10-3,TGTGCCATCAGGGAAGACAGTATCTATGGCTACACCTTC,CAIREDSIYGYTF
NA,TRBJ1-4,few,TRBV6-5,TGTGCCAGCAGTTATCAGGCAACTAATGAAAAACTGTTTTTT,CASSYQATNEKLFF
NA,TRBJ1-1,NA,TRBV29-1,TGCAGCGTTGAAGATGTCCTTGTTCACGGGGAAGCTTTCTTT,CSVEDVLVHGEAFF
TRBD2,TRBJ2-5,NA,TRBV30,TGTGCCTGGCGGGACTATAGCAATGAGCAGTACTTC,CAWRDYSNEQYF
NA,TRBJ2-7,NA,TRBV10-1,TGCGCCAGCAGTGAGTCGGGGGCACTCTCCTACGAGCAGTACTTC,CASSESGALSYEQYF
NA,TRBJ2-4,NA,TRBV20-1,TGCAGTGCTAGAGGAGGTGGATATAGGCTTACCAAAAACATTCAGTACTTC,CSARGGGYRLTKNIQYF
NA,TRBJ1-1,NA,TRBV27,TGTGCCAGCTGGGGCGGGGGAAACACTGAAGCTTTCTTT,CASWGGGNTEAFF
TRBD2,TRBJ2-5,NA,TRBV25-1,TGTGCCAGCAGGATGACGGGGGGGCCTCAGGAGACCCAGTACTTC,CASRMTGGPQETQYF
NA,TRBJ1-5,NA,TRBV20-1,TGCAGTGCTAGAAGGGGGTTGGACAATCAGCCCCAGCATTTT,CSARRGLDNQPQHF
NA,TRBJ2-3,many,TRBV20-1,TGCAGTGCTAAAAACGGGTTCGATACGCAGTATTTT,CSAKNGFDTQYF
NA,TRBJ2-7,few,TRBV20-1,TGCAGTGCTAGAGATCCAACGAGCTCCTACAATGAGCAGTACTTC,CSARDPTSSYNEQYF
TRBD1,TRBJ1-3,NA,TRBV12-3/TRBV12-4,TGTGCCAGCAGTTCGGTAGACCGCGGGACAGCCTCTGGAAACACCATATATTTT,CASSSVDRGTASGNTIYF
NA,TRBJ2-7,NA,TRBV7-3,TGTGCCAGCAGCTTAGAGCAGGGCGCCGGTTACGAGCAGTACTTC,CASSLEQGAGYEQYF
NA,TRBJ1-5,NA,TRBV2,TGTGCCAGCAGTGAAGAGGGGTTGAGTCAGCCCCAGCATTTT,CASSEEGLSQPQHF
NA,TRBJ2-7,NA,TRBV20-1,TGCAGTGCTAGAGATCCGTTGGGGAGTTCTTCCTACGAGCAGTACTTC,CSARDPLGSSSYEQYF
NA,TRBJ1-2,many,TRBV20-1,TGCAGTGCTAGAGCGACAGGAAACTATGGCTACACCTTC,CSARATGNYGYTF
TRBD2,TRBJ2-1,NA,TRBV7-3,TGTGCCAGCAGGGGCGGCGGGGGGGTCTACAATGAGCAGTTCTTC,CASRGGGGVYNEQFF